This TCR beta chain appears in the sequencing data of a study of cytomegalovirus exposure and HLA in healthy donors. General study points: A likely sequencing artifact accounted for one observed cluster of highly shared sequence variants.

As for this clone: Its specificity is unknown.

Vbeta (60) and Jbeta (13) primers were used in the PCR. Only in-frame clones appear in the TCRdb table, and some are missing; sequencing was by immunoSEQ multiplex PCR. Of about 130,000 clones in the sample, under 85% were seen once. The germline V gene encodes CDR1 SGHRS and CDR2 YFSETQ. The CDR3 is 19 amino acids. Trimming removed 0 bases from V and 0 bases from J; junction bases left unmatched: 6. The clonotype originates from a woman aged 45-65 years in good health and CMV-seropositive. The sample comprised PBMCs. The genes are TRBV5-1 and TRBJ2-6; 10 bases line up with TRBD2. CDR3 region: CASSLDSSGGASGANVLTF. Here the CDR3 DNA reads TGCGCCAGCAGCTTGGACTCTAGCGGGGGAGCCTCTGGGGCCAACGTCCTGACTTTC.